Each of the 19 T cell receptor beta chains below was sequenced from the same sample in a study of blood T cell repertoires in COVID-19. The method was immunoSEQ multiplex PCR; TCRdb's version includes in-frame clones alone and lacks a portion of them. The table has roughly 230,000 clones, over 85% seen once. Sequencing was performed on PBMCs or T cells enriched from blood (not recorded which). These receptors came from a woman aged 30 to 39 with acute COVID-19.

The gene calls are TRBV11-3 and TRBJ1-1; the D is unclear. The CDR3 contains 13 residues. Trimming left V 4 bases short and J 1 base short, with 7 bases between. The V gene's germline CDR1 is SGHNT and CDR2 YENEEA. The CDR3 region has the DNA TGTGCCAGCAGCTCCGCCGGGAACACTGAAGCTTTCTTT. Translated: CASSSAGNTEAFF.

The chain combines TRBV9 with TRBJ2-5, with 7 bases identical to TRBD1. CDR1 and CDR2 (germline): SGDLS, YYNGEE. After removal of 0 bases from V and 9 bases from J, the junction contained 2 bases not matched to a gene. This CDR3 comprises 12 residues. The CDR3 reads CASSVDQGAQYF. The CDR3 DNA sequence: TGTGCCAGCAGCGTAGACCAGGGGGCCCAGTACTTC. The full variable domain, with the rest looked up from reference TRBV9 and TRBJ2-5, is DSGVTQTPKHLITATGQRVTLRCSPRSGDLSVYWYQQSLDQGLQFLIQYYNGEERAKGNILERFSAQQFPDLHSELNLSSLELGDSALYFCASSVDQGAQYFGPGTRLLVL.

The rearrangement links TRBV20-1 to TRBJ1-2; D is perhaps TRBD1 (5 bases). Germline-derived CDR1 and CDR2 are DFQATT and SNEGSKA (reference sequence). The CDR3 spans 11 residues. V lost 6 bases to trimming and J lost 5 bases, with 10 bases between them. CDR3 in amino acids: CSATTAYGYTF. CDR3 DNA sequence: TGCAGTGCGACGACAGCGTATGGCTACACCTTC.

The chain combines TRBV30 with TRBJ2-1, with 11 bases that match TRBD2. The germline V gene has CDR1 GTSNPN and CDR2 SVGIG (reference sequence). This CDR3 is built from 15 residues. V was clipped by 1 base and J by 5 bases; unmatched bases: 4. The CDR3 protein is CAWSAGLAENNEQFF. CDR3 DNA: TGTGCCTGGAGTGCGGGACTAGCGGAAAACAATGAGCAGTTCTTC. Drawing the rest from reference TRBV30 and TRBJ2-1, the complete variable domain is SQTIHQWPATLVQPVGSPLSLECTVEGTSNPNLYWYRQAAGRGLQLLFYSVGIGQISSEVPQNLSASRPQDRQFILSSKKLLLSDSGFYLCAWSAGLAENNEQFFGPGTRLTVL.

This clone appeared once. The chain couples TRBV5-1 to TRBJ2-3, with D possibly matching TRBD1 (6 bases). Per germline, CDR1 SGHRS and CDR2 YFSETQ. The V and J ends lost 3 bases and 2 bases respectively, with 10 bases between them. The CDR3 loop spans 14 amino acids. The CDR3 DNA follows: TGCGCCAGCAGCTGGACAGCTAACACAGATACGCAGTATTTT. As protein: CASSWTANTDTQYF.

V gene TRBV9 combines with J gene TRBJ1-2, with TRBD1 matching over 8 bases. Germline loops: CDR1 SGDLS, CDR2 YYNGEE. The CDR3 runs to 15 residues. The V segment lost 0 bases and the J segment 0 bases; nucleotides outside the gene matches: 1. CDR3 in DNA: TGTGCCAGCAGCGTAGGACAGGGGACTAACTATGGCTACACCTTC. It specifies CASSVGQGTNYGYTF.

This chain links TRBV5-4 with TRBJ2-3; 7 bases are a match to TRBD2. J lost 1 base, V lost 2 bases, and 4 bases had no gene match. Germline V gives CDR1 SGHNT, CDR2 YYREEE (reference sequence). CDR3 size: 15 residues. The CDR3 reads CASSFRAGRTDTQYF. The CDR3 bases are TGTGCCAGCAGCTTTAGAGCGGGACGCACAGATACGCAGTATTTT. Based on the CDR3 plus reference TRBV5-4 and TRBJ2-3, the full variable domain is ETGVTQSPTHLIKTRGQQVTLRCSSQSGHNTVSWYQQALGQGPQFIFQYYREEENGRGNFPPRFSGLQFPNYSSELNVNALELDDSALYLCASSFRAGRTDTQYFGPGTRLTVL.

The V and J genes are TRBV28 and TRBJ2-2, with D hard to call. The V gene's germline CDR1 is MDHEN and CDR2 SYDVKM. V lost 8 bases to trimming and J lost 4 bases, with 17 bases between them. There are 15 residues in the CDR3. CDR3 loop: CASGWPQRGTGELFF. The CDR3 nucleotides are TGTGCCAGCGGGTGGCCCCAGAGAGGCACCGGGGAGCTGTTTTTT.

This chain joins TRBV12-3 or TRBV12-4 and TRBJ2-7; D is ambiguous. V was trimmed by 2 bases and J by 1 base, leaving 6 bases between them. The length of the CDR3 is 13 residues. The CDR3 spells CASSLTGSYEQYF. Here the CDR3 DNA reads TGTGCCAGCAGTTTAACCGGGTCCTACGAGCAGTACTTC.

In its sample, this clone was seen once. The CDR3 DNA reads as TGTGCCAGCACGGAAACAGGGGTAGATGAAAAACTGTTTTTT. Translation gives CASTETGVDEKLFF. The chain carries TRBV18 and TRBJ1-4, with 7 bases lining up with TRBD1. Germline values: CDR1 KGHSH, CDR2 LQKENI. This CDR3 spans 14 amino acids. V lost 8 bases and J lost 6; bases outside the gene matches: 9.

The chain carries TRBV30 and TRBJ1-5, with D unclear. Germline lookup yields CDR1 GTSNPN and CDR2 SVGIG (reference sequence). The CDR3 totals 12 residues. Between the trimmed V and J ends, which lost 1 base and 7 bases, there was a span of 8 bases. The CDR3 bases are TGTGCCTGGAGTGGGGCTGGGCAGCCCCAGCATTTT. Residues: CAWSGAGQPQHF.

The CDR3 reads CASSPGTGTLNYGYTF. The CDR3, as DNA: TGTGCCAGCAGCCCCGGGACAGGGACCCTTAACTATGGCTACACCTTC. This chain joins TRBV9 and TRBJ1-2; TRBD1 agrees at 9 bases. This CDR3 spans 16 amino acids. Looked up from germline, CDR1 is SGDLS and CDR2 is YYNGEE. With V trimmed by 4 bases and J by 1 base, 8 bases remained unmatched.

The rearrangement joins TRBV4-1 to TRBJ2-1; perhaps TRBD1 as D (5 bases). Trimming removed 5 bases from V and 5 bases from J, with 13 bases in between. This CDR3 is 14 amino acids long. Germline assignment: CDR1 MGHRA and CDR2 YSYEKL. The CDR3 is CASSFVSRDNEQFF. In DNA form, the CDR3 reads TGCGCCAGCAGCTTCGTCTCCAGGGACAATGAGCAGTTCTTC.

This clone was counted only a few times. The J gene is TRBJ1-5, the V gene TRBV19; no definite D call. Trimming stripped 0 bases from V and 7 bases from J, with 13 bases between. The CDR3 has 15 amino acids. The germline V gene encodes CDR1 LNHDA and CDR2 SQIVND (reference sequence). The CDR3 region is CASSIDRGGGQPQHF. DNA of the CDR3: TGTGCCAGTAGTATAGATCGGGGAGGCGGACAGCCCCAGCATTTT. Drawing the rest from reference TRBV19 and TRBJ1-5, the complete variable domain is DGGITQSPKYLFRKEGQNVTLSCEQNLNHDAMYWYRQDPGQGLRLIYYSQIVNDFQKGDIAEGYSVSREKKESFPLTVTSAQKNPTAFYLCASSIDRGGGQPQHFGDGTRLSIL.

V gene TRBV5-1 combines with J gene TRBJ2-5, with 9 bases identical to TRBD1. Trimming removed 4 bases from V and 5 bases from J; junction bases left unmatched: 9. CDR3 size: 15 residues. From germline, CDR1 is SGHRS and CDR2 YFSETQ. CDR3 coding DNA: TGCGCCAGCAGCCCAGTCCCGGGACAGGGTGAGACCCAGTACTTC. This gives the protein CASSPVPGQGETQYF.

This clone was seen only once. The rearrangement links TRBV5-1 to TRBJ2-1, with D uncertain. Deletions cut 4 bases from V and 0 bases from J, with 8 bases between. Per the germline V gene, CDR1 is SGHRS and CDR2 is YFSETQ. The CDR3 loop spans 14 amino acids. The CDR3, as DNA: TGCGCCAGCAGCGAACTAAGCTCCTACAATGAGCAGTTCTTC. Protein product: CASSELSSYNEQFF.

The chain uses TRBV27 and TRBJ1-2; D unresolved. Between the trimmed V and J ends, which lost 8 bases and 3 bases, there was a span of 13 bases. CDR1 and CDR2 (germline): MNHEY, SMNVEV (reference sequence). This CDR3 has 13 amino acids. The CDR3 is CASRPRGDYGYTF. CDR3 in DNA: TGTGCCAGCCGGCCCCGGGGAGACTATGGCTACACCTTC.

Comments on this clone: Compared with germline, one end of the junction differs, possibly owing to a read error. V gene TRBV24-1 combines with J gene TRBJ2-5; TRBD2 matches 8 bases. The CDR3 consists of 12 residues. Germline V gene lookup returns CDR1 KGHDR and CDR2 SFDVKD. The CDR3 bases are TGTGCCACCAGCGGACGGGGGGGTGAATACAACTTC. It is translated as CATSGRGGEYNF.

This rearrangement joins TRBV11-2 to TRBJ2-7; the D gene is possibly TRBD2 (5 bases). Germline loops: CDR1 SGHAT, CDR2 FQNNGV. The ends were cut back, 7 bases at V and 5 bases at J, with 21 bases in the middle. This CDR3 spans 15 amino acids. CDR3: CASITNRAGQNEQYF. The CDR3 coding sequence is TGTGCCAGCATCACCAACCGGGCGGGCCAAAACGAGCAGTACTTC.